This T cell receptor (beta chain) originates from a study of CD8+ T cells in alopecia areata. V was shortened by 8 bases and J by 0 bases, with 11 bases between the two germline ends. CDR3 size: 15 residues. Germline values: CDR1 SGHAT, CDR2 FQNNGV. Concerning this clone itself: Antigen: not known.

The sorting of PBMCs gave CD4+ and CD8+ T cells. Once RNA had been extracted, it was reverse transcribed into cDNA to act as the sequencing template. Sequencing was performed with immunoSEQ multiplex PCR; in TCRdb, only in-frame clones are kept and a portion is missing. This table holds some 200,000 clones, just under 60% found once. The study, taken as a whole, reports: There were also resident alphabeta T cells of normal skin sequenced in scalp samples.

The receptor was isolated from a human donor with alopecia areata. The specimen was CD4+ T cells sorted from blood, collected at week 0. This sequence joins TRBV11-2 and TRBJ2-6; a possible D gene is TRBD1 (6 bases). The DNA for the CDR3 is TGTGCCAGCCTGGGACAAAACTCTGGGGCCAACGTCCTGACTTTC. Protein sequence: CASLGQNSGANVLTF.